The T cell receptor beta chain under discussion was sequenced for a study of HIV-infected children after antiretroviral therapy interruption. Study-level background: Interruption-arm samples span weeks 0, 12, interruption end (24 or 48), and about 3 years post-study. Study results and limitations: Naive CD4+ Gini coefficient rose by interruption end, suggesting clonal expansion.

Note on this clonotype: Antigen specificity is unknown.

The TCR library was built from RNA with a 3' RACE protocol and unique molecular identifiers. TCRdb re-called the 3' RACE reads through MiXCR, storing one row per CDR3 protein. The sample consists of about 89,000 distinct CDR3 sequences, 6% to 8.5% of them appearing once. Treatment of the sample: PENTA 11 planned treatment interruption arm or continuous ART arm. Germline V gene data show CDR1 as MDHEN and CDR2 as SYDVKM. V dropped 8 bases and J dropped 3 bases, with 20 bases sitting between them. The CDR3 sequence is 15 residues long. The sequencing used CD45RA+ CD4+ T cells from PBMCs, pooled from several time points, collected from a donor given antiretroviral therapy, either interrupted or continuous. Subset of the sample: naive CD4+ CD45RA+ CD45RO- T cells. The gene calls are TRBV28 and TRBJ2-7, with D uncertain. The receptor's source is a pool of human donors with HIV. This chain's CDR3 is CASSSSGNTDYEQYF. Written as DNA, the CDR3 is TGTGCCAGCTCCTCTTCAGGCAACACCGACTACGAGCAGTACTTC. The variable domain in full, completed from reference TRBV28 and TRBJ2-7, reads DVKVTQSSRYLVKRTGEKVFLECVQDMDHENMFWYRQDPGLGLRLIYFSYDVKMKEKGDIPEGYSVSREKKERFSLILESASTNQTSMYLCASSSSGNTDYEQYFGPGTRLTVT.